The entry below gives a single T cell receptor beta chain sequence along with its context. Antigen: not known. This sample stems from a study of T-cell memory formation after mild COVID-19. Findings and limits, study-wide: Researchers report contracting CD4+ clones mostly in CM and EM, with CD8+ clones in EMRA. Second-wave clones peaking on day 37 lacked confirmed SARS-CoV-2 specificity. While clones contracting from day 15 to 85 were balanced between CD4 and CD8, later expanders leaned CD4+.

Trimming removed 3 bases from V and 8 bases from J, with 21 bases in between. Germline CDR1 is SGDLS and CDR2 is YYNGEE. This CDR3 spans 16 amino acids. TCRdb re-called the 5' RACE reads through MiXCR, storing one row per CDR3 protein. The sample lists hundreds of thousands of distinct CDR3 sequences, around a sixth occurring once. The TCR sequence derives from a man aged 18 to 30 who had mild COVID-19 (a few samples of this study predate the infection). Cell type and time point are not known. This rearrangement joins TRBV9 to TRBJ2-1, with D perhaps matching TRBD2 (6 bases). Sequenced input: PBMCs or a T cell subset sorted from them (not recorded which). In DNA, the CDR3 is TGTGCCAGCAGCGAAAAGCCGGGACTGCCTGTCGATGAGCAGTTCTTC. Amino acid sequence: CASSEKPGLPVDEQFF. The entire variable domain, with the rest obtained from reference TRBV9 and TRBJ2-1, is as follows: DSGVTQTPKHLITATGQRVTLRCSPRSGDLSVYWYQQSLDQGLQFLIQYYNGEERAKGNILERFSAQQFPDLHSELNLSSLELGDSALYFCASSEKPGLPVDEQFFGPGTRLTVL.